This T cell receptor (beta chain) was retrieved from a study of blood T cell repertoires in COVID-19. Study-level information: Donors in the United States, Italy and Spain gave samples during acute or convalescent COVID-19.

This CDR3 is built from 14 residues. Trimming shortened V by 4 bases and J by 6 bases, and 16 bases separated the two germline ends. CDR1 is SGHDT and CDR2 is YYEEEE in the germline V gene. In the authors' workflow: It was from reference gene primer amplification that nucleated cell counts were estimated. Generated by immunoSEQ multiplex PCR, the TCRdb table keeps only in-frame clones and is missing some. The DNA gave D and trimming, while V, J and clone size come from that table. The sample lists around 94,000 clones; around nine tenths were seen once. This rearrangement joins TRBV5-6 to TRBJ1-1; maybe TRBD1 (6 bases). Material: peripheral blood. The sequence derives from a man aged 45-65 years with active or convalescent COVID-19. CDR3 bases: TGTGCCAGCAGCCCCCTAGGGGGGGACGCTGAAGCTTTCTTT. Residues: CASSPLGGDAEAFF.